The 5 T cell receptor beta chains reported below all come from one sample, sequenced in a study of blood T cell repertoires in COVID-19. Generated by immunoSEQ multiplex PCR, the TCRdb table keeps only in-frame clones and is missing some. This table holds 15,000 to 20,000 clones, around 81% found once. Sequencing input: peripheral blood. The receptors originated from a man aged 40-49 years with active or convalescent COVID-19.

CDR3 region: CASSIFLQGRAFF. CDR3 bases: TGTGCCAGTAGTATCTTCCTTCAGGGGAGAGCTTTCTTT. This chain joins TRBV19 and TRBJ1-1, with D perhaps TRBD1 (6 bases). Trimming took 3 bases from V and 10 from J, leaving 15 bases between them. From germline, CDR1 is LNHDA and CDR2 SQIVND (reference sequence). This CDR3 spans 13 amino acids.

The chain employs TRBV5-1 and TRBJ2-3, with TRBD1 as a possible D gene (6 bases). V was clipped by 3 bases and J by 4 bases, with 12 bases between them. The CDR3 is 14 amino acids. CDR1 and CDR2 from the germline V gene are SGHRS and YFSETQ. Here the CDR3 reads CASSSTGMADTQYF. The CDR3 DNA is TGCGCCAGCAGCTCCACAGGGATGGCAGATACGCAGTATTTT.

The chain carries TRBV10-3 and TRBJ2-1; 12 positions agree with TRBD2. The CDR3 is 15 residues long. The V segment lost 7 bases and the J segment 4 bases; nucleotides outside the gene matches: 5. Germline loops: CDR1 ENHRY, CDR2 SYGVKD. The CDR3: CAIMAGTSGYNEQFF. The CDR3 nucleotides are TGTGCCATCATGGCCGGGACTAGCGGGTACAATGAGCAGTTCTTC.

This chain connects TRBV6-5 to TRBJ1-2; D is perhaps TRBD1 (6 bases). The CDR3 spans 13 residues. Trimming cost V 2 bases and J 7 bases, with 11 bases left between them. Germline lookup yields CDR1 MNHEY and CDR2 SVGAGI. Written as DNA, the CDR3 is TGTGCCAGCAGTTACGCGACAGGAGTTGGCTACACCTTC. Protein sequence: CASSYATGVGYTF.

This clone was found a few times. The chain is built from TRBV14 and TRBJ2-7; TRBD1 aligns across 11 bases. The germline V gene encodes CDR1 SGHDN and CDR2 FVKESK. With V trimmed by 6 bases and J by 3 bases, 7 bases remained unmatched. CDR3 length: 15 amino acids. CDR3 DNA: TGTGCCAGCAGGGATACCGGGACAGGGGGCTACGAGCAGTACTTC. It encodes CASRDTGTGGYEQYF.